Listed below are T cell receptor beta chains from one sample, sequenced in a study of blood T cell repertoires in COVID-19. TCRdb's table, derived via immunoSEQ multiplex PCR, lists solely in-frame clones and lacks some. The table includes 250,000 to 350,000 clones, approximately 90% detected once. Sequenced: peripheral blood. The receptors were gathered from a woman in her fifties or sixties who had recovered from COVID-19. Both conserved end residues are part of each CDR3. The D gene is left open where the match is weak. Not every row has a clone size; where given, it reads once, few, many or a size class.

v_call	clone_size	j_call	d_call	cdr3_aa	cdr3_nt
TRBV6-5	NA	TRBJ2-7	NA	CASRKEIAAYEQYF	TGTGCCAGCAGAAAGGAAATAGCGGCCTACGAGCAGTACTTC
TRBV27	NA	TRBJ1-5	NA	CASSLGKLNQPQHF	TGTGCCAGCAGTTTGGGCAAACTTAATCAGCCCCAGCATTTT
TRBV30	NA	TRBJ2-5	TRBD2	CAWGSGTYKETQYF	TGTGCCTGGGGGAGCGGGACCTATAAAGAGACCCAGTACTTC
TRBV4-1	NA	TRBJ1-2	NA	CASSREGGRDYGYTF	TGCGCCAGCAGCCGCGAGGGGGGGCGGGACTATGGCTACACCTTC
TRBV2	NA	TRBJ1-2	NA	CASSETLRGSPLGYTF	TGTGCCAGCAGTGAAACACTTCGGGGGAGCCCGCTAGGCTACACCTTC
TRBV11-2	NA	TRBJ1-1	TRBD1	CASSLALSRDRTHLTEAFF	TGTGCCAGCAGCTTAGCCCTCTCCCGGGACAGGACCCACCTCACTGAAGCTTTCTTT
TRBV6-5	NA	TRBJ2-7	NA	CASSSLRQGTYEQYF	TGTGCCAGCAGTTCCCTCCGCCAGGGGACCTACGAGCAGTACTTC
TRBV27	NA	TRBJ2-7	TRBD1	CASSRRDRVEQYF	TGTGCCAGCAGCCGCCGGGACAGGGTCGAGCAGTACTTC
TRBV6-5	NA	TRBJ2-7	NA	CASSYSGGEQYF	TGTGCCAGCAGTTACTCTGGGGGGGAGCAGTACTTC
TRBV6-5	NA	TRBJ1-5	NA	CASLPPGDSNQPQHF	TGTGCCAGCCTTCCTCCGGGGGATAGCAATCAGCCCCAGCATTTT
TRBV5-6	NA	TRBJ2-5	TRBD1	CASSRTGLQETQYF	TGTGCCAGCAGCCGGACAGGGCTTCAAGAGACCCAGTACTTC
TRBV7-9	NA	TRBJ1-2	NA	CASSAREYGYTF	TGTGCCAGCAGCGCCCGGGAATATGGCTACACCTTC
TRBV29-1	NA	TRBJ2-6	NA	CSVKGRGANVLTF	TGCAGCGTCAAGGGGCGCGGGGCCAACGTCCTGACTTTC
TRBV6-2/TRBV6-3	NA	TRBJ1-1	NA	CASSYERQEAFF	TGTGCCAGCAGTTACGAGAGACAAGAAGCTTTCTTT
TRBV28	NA	TRBJ1-5	TRBD1	CASSPTDRLGQPQHF	TGTGCCAGCAGTCCAACGGACAGGCTCGGCCAGCCCCAGCATTTT
TRBV30	NA	TRBJ1-5	NA	CAWSIGVSNQPQHF	TGTGCCTGGAGTATAGGGGTGAGCAATCAGCCCCAGCATTTT
TRBV10-3	NA	TRBJ1-1	NA	CAILERMNTEAFF	TGTGCCATCCTGGAGCGGATGAACACTGAAGCTTTCTTT
TRBV30	NA	TRBJ1-2	NA	CAWNPAIGGGYTF	TGTGCCTGGAACCCAGCTATTGGAGGTGGCTACACCTTC
TRBV11-2	NA	TRBJ2-6	NA	CASSFYGPGANVLTF	TGTGCCAGCAGCTTTTATGGGCCCGGGGCCAACGTCCTGACTTTC
TRBV12-3/TRBV12-4	NA	TRBJ1-5	TRBD1	CASSLVQGQPQHF	TGTGCCAGCAGTTTAGTACAGGGGCAGCCCCAGCATTTT
TRBV11-2	NA	TRBJ2-3	NA	CASSFGPRGTDTQYF	TGTGCCAGCAGCTTCGGGCCCCGGGGTACAGATACGCAGTATTTT
TRBV28	NA	TRBJ2-3	TRBD2	CASPPAGVFDTQYF	TGTGCCAGTCCCCCAGCGGGAGTATTCGATACGCAGTATTTT
TRBV19	once	TRBJ2-1	TRBD1	CASSPGQGAWEQFF	TGTGCCAGTAGTCCGGGACAGGGGGCCTGGGAGCAGTTCTTC
TRBV18	NA	TRBJ2-6	NA	CASFPSSGANVLTF	TGTGCCAGCTTTCCGAGCTCTGGGGCCAACGTCCTGACTTTC
TRBV28	NA	TRBJ2-5	TRBD2	CASSLEPFGASGRVAETQYF	TGTGCCAGCAGTTTAGAACCTTTTGGGGCTAGCGGGAGGGTAGCAGAGACCCAGTACTTC
TRBV6-2/TRBV6-3	NA	TRBJ2-5	NA	CASSRGAGKTQYF	TGTGCCAGCAGTCGAGGTGCGGGAAAGACCCAGTACTTC
TRBV7-9	NA	TRBJ1-2	TRBD1	CASSLAIRDRAHGYTF	TGTGCCAGCAGCTTAGCGATAAGGGACAGGGCGCATGGCTACACCTTC
TRBV28	NA	TRBJ2-1	NA	CASSLSGLEQFF	TGTGCCAGCAGTTTATCGGGTTTAGAGCAGTTCTTC
TRBV11-2	NA	TRBJ2-7	TRBD2	CASSSSSGRAYEQYF	TGTGCCAGCAGCTCGTCTAGCGGGAGGGCCTACGAGCAGTACTTC
TRBV5-4	NA	TRBJ1-2	NA	CASSFVARDYYGYTF	TGTGCCAGCAGCTTTGTGGCCAGGGATTACTATGGCTACACCTTC
TRBV11-1	NA	TRBJ2-5	NA	CASSLRSLVAQETQYF	TGTGCCAGCAGCCTCCGGTCACTAGTAGCCCAAGAGACCCAGTACTTC
TRBV6-1	NA	TRBJ2-7	NA	CASSELGGWYEQYF	TGTGCCAGCAGTGAACTTGGGGGCTGGTACGAGCAGTACTTC
TRBV19	NA	TRBJ1-1	TRBD1	CASHSGTGMNTEAFF	TGTGCCAGTCATTCAGGGACAGGAATGAACACTGAAGCTTTCTTT
TRBV15	NA	TRBJ2-5	NA	CATSRDRGGETQYF	TGTGCCACCAGCAGAGACCGAGGAGGAGAGACCCAGTACTTC
TRBV6-5	NA	TRBJ2-7	TRBD2	CASSRGGASEQYF	TGTGCCAGCAGTCGCGGGGGGGCGAGCGAGCAGTACTTC
TRBV15	NA	TRBJ1-2	NA	CATSGSRPDGANYGYTF	TGTGCCACCAGCGGTTCTCGGCCCGACGGAGCCAACTATGGCTACACCTTC
TRBV27	NA	TRBJ2-5	NA	CATKIGGRGQETQYF	TGTGCCACTAAAATAGGGGGAAGGGGCCAAGAGACCCAGTACTTC
TRBV11-2	NA	TRBJ1-3	NA	CASSLYGSGNTIYF	TGTGCCAGCAGCTTGTACGGCTCTGGAAACACCATATATTTT
TRBV7-2	NA	TRBJ2-1	TRBD2	CASSLARLASSYNEQFF	TGTGCCAGCAGCTTAGCGCGACTAGCTAGCTCCTACAATGAGCAGTTCTTC
TRBV9	NA	TRBJ2-1	TRBD2	CASSPTLAGGPNEQFF	TGTGCCAGCAGCCCAACTCTAGCGGGGGGGCCAAATGAGCAGTTCTTC
TRBV27	NA	TRBJ2-2	TRBD1	CASSPLPGTGGGELFF	TGTGCCAGCAGCCCACTCCCCGGGACAGGAGGCGGGGAGCTGTTTTTT
TRBV5-1	once	TRBJ2-2	TRBD1	CASSLARTGNTGELFF	TGCGCCAGCAGCTTGGCGCGGACAGGAAACACCGGGGAGCTGTTTTTT
TRBV12-5	NA	TRBJ2-3	TRBD2	CASGFGTSGVFTHTQYF	TGTGCTAGTGGTTTCGGGACTAGCGGGGTCTTCACTCATACGCAGTATTTT
TRBV18	few	TRBJ1-3	NA	CASSTADSNSGNTIYF	TGTGCCAGCTCAACCGCTGACTCCAACTCTGGAAACACCATATATTTT